Listed here are 7 T cell receptor beta chains from one sample, sequenced in a study. TCRdb re-derived calls from the RT-PCR reads in MiXCR, one entry per CDR3 protein. The repertoire holds more than 550,000 distinct CDR3 sequences, 12% to 15% seen once, with roughly 3.9% in the top ten. Sequencing was carried out using memory CD4+ T cells from blood. These receptor sequences come from a female donor in good health, serving as a healthy control.

This clonotype was detected only a few times. V and J are TRBV6-6 and TRBJ1-1; no clear D gene. The CDR3 spans 14 residues. The germline V gene has CDR1 MNHNY and CDR2 SVGAGI (reference sequence). With 8 bases removed from V and 1 base from J, the gap between germline ends came to 14 bases. CDR3 DNA sequence: TGTGCCAGCCGTCAAGACATGGCGAACACTGAAGCTTTCTTT. Translating it yields CASRQDMANTEAFF.

This clonotype was counted between two and nine times. The chain couples TRBV11-2 to TRBJ2-1; weak D call: TRBD1 (5 bases). Between the trimmed V and J ends, which lost 0 bases and 9 bases, there was a span of 21 bases. Germline-derived CDR1 and CDR2 are SGHAT and FQNNGV. The CDR3 has 17 amino acids. The CDR3: CASSLDLGGWGVSEQFF. The CDR3 bases are TGTGCCAGCAGCTTAGATCTTGGTGGCTGGGGCGTGTCTGAGCAGTTCTTC. Combining the CDR3 with reference TRBV11-2 and TRBJ2-1 gives the whole variable domain EAGVAQSPRYKIIEKRQSVAFWCNPISGHATLYWYQQILGQGPKLLIQFQNNGVVDDSQLPKDRFSAERLKGVDSTLKIQPAKLEDSAVYLCASSLDLGGWGVSEQFFGPGTRLTVL.

The chain employs TRBV20-1 and TRBJ1-6; perhaps TRBD1 as D (5 bases). The germline gives CDR1 DFQATT, CDR2 SNEGSKA (reference sequence). CDR3 length: 15 amino acids. V was trimmed by 2 bases and J by 7 bases, leaving 15 bases between them. In DNA form, the CDR3 reads TGCAGTGCTAGATCGGACAAGACAATAAATTCACCCCTCCACTTT. Amino acid sequence: CSARSDKTINSPLHF.

J is TRBJ1-5 and V is TRBV20-1; D is ambiguous. Germline CDR1 DFQATT, CDR2 SNEGSKA (reference sequence). The CDR3 contains 13 residues. Trimming shortened V by 7 bases and J by 1 base, and 11 bases separated the two germline ends. CDR3 region: CSDKGPSNQPQHF. DNA for the CDR3: TGCAGTGATAAGGGTCCGAGCAATCAGCCCCAGCATTTT.

As for this clonotype: The junction and the germline gene differ at one end; a read error may be behind it. This chain joins TRBV20-1 and TRBJ2-1; 7 bases match TRBD2. The CDR3 sequence is 14 residues long. Germline V gene lookup returns CDR1 DFQATT and CDR2 SNEGSKA (reference sequence). The CDR3 region is CSARVPPRTSDFLF. CDR3 DNA: TGCAGTGCTAGAGTTCCACCTCGGACTAGTGACTTCCTCTTC.

The J gene is TRBJ2-7, the V gene TRBV3-1; D is undetermined. Trimming stripped 1 base from V and 0 bases from J, with 4 bases between. Germline loops: CDR1 LGHDT, CDR2 YNNKEL (reference sequence). The CDR3 covers 13 residues. CDR3 nucleotide sequence: TGTGCCAGCAGCCAAGTGGCCTCCTACGAGCAGTACTTC. It specifies CASSQVASYEQYF.

This clonotype has a count of ten or more. This chain uses TRBV20-1 with TRBJ2-1, with a weak D call TRBD2 (6 bases). The CDR3 consists of 13 residues. CDR1 is DFQATT, CDR2 SNEGSKA, per germline (reference sequence). V shed 3 bases and J shed 2 bases, with 8 bases lying between them. Here the CDR3 DNA reads TGCAGTGCTAGCGGGAGTCCCTACAATGAGCAGTTCTTC. Protein product: CSASGSPYNEQFF.